The TCR beta chain described here comes from a study of identical twins. The study, taken as a whole, reports: For cord blood, abundant beta clonotypes had fewer insertions, unlike memory repertoires, which showed none. In zero-insertion analyses, partial confounding could arise from invariant MAIT and iNKT cells. Out-of-frame alpha sequences shared by twins were enriched for low generation probability.

TCRdb re-called the 5' RACE reads through MiXCR, storing one row per CDR3 protein. The table has 700,000 to 950,000 distinct CDR3 sequences, more than 9% seen once. This clonotype was picked up a small number of times. The antigen remains unidentified. The trim removed 0 bases at V and 4 bases at J, leaving 5 bases unmatched. In germline, CDR1 is SQVTM, CDR2 ANQGSEA. CDR3 size: 15 residues. Healthy Caucasians alone served as donors. These data were also reused for a study on yellow fever vaccine responses in identical twins.

Sequencing used PBMCs. The clonotype was recovered from a woman younger than 35 in good health. The chain joins TRBV29-1 to TRBJ1-2; 10 bases line up with TRBD1. The CDR3 bases are TGCAGCGTTGAAGACGGGACAGGGGCGGTCTATGGCTACACCTTC. The encoded protein is CSVEDGTGAVYGYTF.